The TCR beta chain under discussion was sequenced for a study of read filtering for tumor transcriptome and immune sequencing. Turning to the study itself: Whole-transcriptome libraries were prepared after DNase treatment. Per sample, TCR-region reads ranged about 3.5 to 11 million by IR-seq, roughly 75 to 1273 by RNA-seq.

This clonotype was seen ten or more times. What it binds is not known. Findings and caveats of the study: Correlation between methods rose after single-read clonotypes were removed.

From approximately 430 ng of RNA, a library with molecular barcoded alpha/delta and beta/gamma adaptors was made. TCRdb itself ran the reads through MiXCR, one entry per CDR3 protein. Here the sample spans 75,000 to 95,000 distinct CDR3 sequences, 20% to 25% being singletons. CDR1 and CDR2 (germline): MDHEN, SYDVKM. The V gene lost 6 bases and the J gene lost 1 base, with 12 bases spanning the gap. The CDR3 has 14 amino acids. The rearrangement uses TRBV28 and TRBJ2-5, with D hard to call. The source is a donor aged 40 or over with multiple myeloma. The material sequenced was a population of CD138-negative cells sorted from bone marrow. CDR3 protein: CASRSSTFQETQYF. The DNA of the CDR3 is TGTGCCAGCAGATCCTCGACCTTCCAAGAGACCCAGTACTTC.